The sample holds a few counts of the clone carrying this T cell receptor (beta chain). The sample originates from a study of early T cells in non-severe SARS-CoV-2 infection. Overall study context: The input, bulk RNA from unsorted whole blood, was sequenced, and chains were unpaired.

Each CDR3 protein is one row after TCRdb ran MiXCR on the 5' RACE reads. The profile shows 55,000 or so distinct CDR3 sequences, roughly 6.5% of them singletons. This CDR3 spans 14 amino acids. The germline V and J ends were trimmed by 0 bases and 10 bases, with 11 bases remaining between them. CDR1 and CDR2 (germline): SGDLS, YYNGEE. Sequenced input: whole blood. The chain combines TRBV9 with TRBJ1-6, with D possibly matching TRBD1 (5 bases). This receptor was identified in an adult who was a healthcare worker with PCR-confirmed SARS-CoV-2 infection or an uninfected control (not recorded which). The CDR3 spells CASSVDEGYSPLHF. The CDR3 DNA reads as TGTGCCAGCAGCGTAGACGAGGGGTACTCACCCCTCCACTTT. The complete variable domain, with remaining parts taken from reference TRBV9 and TRBJ1-6, reads DSGVTQTPKHLITATGQRVTLRCSPRSGDLSVYWYQQSLDQGLQFLIQYYNGEERAKGNILERFSAQQFPDLHSELNLSSLELGDSALYFCASSVDEGYSPLHFGNGTRLTVT.